The 4 T cell receptor beta chains listed next were all sequenced from one sample in a study of blood T cell repertoires in COVID-19. The assay was immunoSEQ multiplex PCR, and TCRdb's table has in-frame clones only and misses some. The sample records about 360,000 clones, approximately 86% being singletons. Material: peripheral blood. Receptors originate from a woman aged 60 to 75 with COVID-19, enrolled during active disease.

This clone was detected only once. The V call is TRBV29-1, the J call TRBJ1-2, with D unresolved. CDR3 length: 14 residues. Germline loops: CDR1 SQVTM, CDR2 ANQGSEA. V was pared by 4 bases and J by 4 bases, with 16 bases between. DNA of the CDR3: TGCAGCGTTGGGACTACTGACTCCCTCTATGGCTACACCTTC. Its translation: CSVGTTDSLYGYTF.

The rearrangement uses TRBV14 and TRBJ1-2; no reliable D call. Trimming removed 3 bases at V and 4 bases at J, with 6 bases between. This CDR3 region has 12 residues. Germline assignment: CDR1 SGHDN and CDR2 FVKESK. The CDR3 loop is CASSQGRYGYTF. The CDR3 DNA sequence: TGTGCCAGCAGCCAGGGCCGCTATGGCTACACCTTC.

The chain recombines TRBV6-5 with TRBJ1-1; D is unclear. Trimming stripped 2 bases from V and 1 base from J, with 5 bases between. The germline V gene has CDR1 MNHEY and CDR2 SVGAGI. CDR3 size: 13 residues. As DNA, the CDR3 is TGTGCCAGCAGTTACAACAGGAACACTGAAGCTTTCTTT. Its translation is CASSYNRNTEAFF.

The chain links TRBV14 to TRBJ2-5; TRBD2 is a possible D gene (5 bases). From germline, CDR1 is SGHDN and CDR2 FVKESK. With 4 bases removed from V and 4 bases from J, the gap between germline ends came to 10 bases. The CDR3 consists of 13 residues. The CDR3 region has the DNA TGTGCCAGCAGCCCGTTAGGGAGAGAGACCCAGTACTTC. Translating it yields CASSPLGRETQYF.